Sequencing of this TCR beta chain was carried out in a study of T cell changes during pregnancy in multiple sclerosis. Libraries were prepared by immunoSEQ multiplex PCR; TCRdb keeps only in-frame clonotypes and omits some of them. Here the sample spans tens of thousands of clones, around nine tenths being singletons. The TCR comes from a female donor with multiple sclerosis, enrolled in a pregnancy study. The sample in question was CD8+ T cells from peripheral blood mononuclear cells, obtained in the third trimester of pregnancy.

The CDR3 is CASSYSQYEQYF. The CDR3 coding sequence is TGTGCCAGCAGTTACTCGCAGTACGAGCAGTACTTC. J is TRBJ2-7 and V is TRBV6-5; the D is unclear. The CDR3 contains 12 residues. The ends were cut back, 0 bases at V and 4 bases at J, with 4 bases in the middle. The V gene's germline CDR1 is MNHEY and CDR2 SVGAGI.